Detailed here is one T cell receptor (beta chain). The antigen remains unidentified. Germline CDR1 is GTSNPN and CDR2 is SVGIG (reference sequence). CDR3 length: 16 amino acids. V was cut by 1 base and J by 3 bases, with 18 bases left in between. The data derive from a study of T cell responses to AZD1222 COVID-19 vaccine. Data came from immunoSEQ multiplex PCR; TCRdb stores just in-frame clones and leaves some out. The table has over 150,000 clones, about nine tenths seen once. Findings and caveats of the study: Regions 160-218 and 743-854 held dominance among vaccine-associated CD4 TCRs, which spanned spike. White British people made up most donors, females outnumbered males, and clonal diversity was possibly underestimated. Baseline seropositivity occurred in only 5 to 7 AZD1222 recipients.

The TCR comes from an adult in good health. The J gene is TRBJ1-2, the V gene TRBV30, with unresolved D. The specimen was peripheral blood, collected on day 0 of AZD1222 vaccination. The CDR3 sequence is CAWSAPPGLGDYGYTF. DNA of the CDR3: TGTGCCTGGAGTGCGCCTCCAGGTCTTGGAGACTATGGCTACACCTTC.